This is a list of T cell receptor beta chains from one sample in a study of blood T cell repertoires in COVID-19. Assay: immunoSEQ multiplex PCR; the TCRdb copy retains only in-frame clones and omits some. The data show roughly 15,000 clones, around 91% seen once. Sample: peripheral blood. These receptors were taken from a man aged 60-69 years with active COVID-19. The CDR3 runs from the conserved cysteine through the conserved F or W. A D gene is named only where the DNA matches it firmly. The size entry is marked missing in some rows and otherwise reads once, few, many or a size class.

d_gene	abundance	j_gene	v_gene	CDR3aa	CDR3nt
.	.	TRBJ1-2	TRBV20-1	CSAPDSYGYTF	TGCAGTGCTCCGGACAGCTATGGCTACACCTTC
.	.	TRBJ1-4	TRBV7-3	CASSPGTSTNEKLFF	TGTGCCAGCAGCCCGGGGACAAGCACAAATGAAAAACTGTTTTTT
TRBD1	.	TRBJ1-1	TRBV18	CASSQTGGWGTEAFF	TGTGCCAGCTCACAGACAGGGGGTTGGGGCACTGAAGCTTTCTTT
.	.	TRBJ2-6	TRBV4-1	CASSQKTASSGANVLTF	TGCGCCAGCAGCCAGAAGACTGCGAGCTCTGGGGCCAACGTCCTGACTTTC
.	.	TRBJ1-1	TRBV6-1	CASSELWLSVVAFF	TGTGCCAGCAGTGAACTTTGGTTATCGGTGGTAGCTTTCTTT
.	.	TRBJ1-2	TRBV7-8	CASSLAPQANYGYTF	TGTGCCAGCAGCTTAGCTCCCCAGGCAAACTATGGCTACACCTTC
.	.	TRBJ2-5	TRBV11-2	CASSLYSGYQETQYF	TGTGCCAGCAGCTTATACTCAGGGTACCAAGAGACCCAGTACTTC
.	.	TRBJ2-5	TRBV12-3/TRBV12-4	CASSLAGRQTQYF	TGTGCCAGCAGTTTAGCGGGGAGGCAGACCCAGTACTTC
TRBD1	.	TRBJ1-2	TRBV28	CASSLGQGAAHGYTF	TGTGCCAGCAGTTTGGGACAGGGGGCGGCTCATGGCTACACCTTC
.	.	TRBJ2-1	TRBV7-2	CASSLAAAYNEQFF	TGTGCCAGCAGCTTAGCGGCAGCCTACAATGAGCAGTTCTTC
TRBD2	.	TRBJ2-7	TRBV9	CASSVAVTSGGEQYF	TGTGCCAGCAGCGTAGCTGTTACTAGCGGAGGCGAGCAGTACTTC
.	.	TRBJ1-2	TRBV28	CASSLKGREGRGYTF	TGTGCCAGCAGTTTAAAAGGAAGGGAGGGGCGCGGCTACACCTTC
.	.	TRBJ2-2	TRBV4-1	CASSQGFRPAGELFF	TGCGCCAGCAGCCAAGGTTTCAGGCCGGCCGGGGAGCTGTTTTTT
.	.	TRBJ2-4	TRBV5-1	CASSLNQGRQNIQYF	TGCGCCAGCAGCCTAAACCAGGGGCGGCAAAACATTCAGTACTTC
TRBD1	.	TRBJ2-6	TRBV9	CASTKTGATGANVLTF	TGTGCCAGCACCAAGACAGGGGCCACTGGGGCCAACGTCCTGACTTTC
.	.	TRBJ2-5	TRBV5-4	CASSTMGAYQETQYF	TGTGCCAGCAGCACGATGGGGGCGTACCAAGAGACCCAGTACTTC
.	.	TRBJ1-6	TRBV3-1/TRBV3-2	CASSQDAVYNSPLHF	TGTGCCAGCAGCCAAGACGCAGTCTATAATTCACCCCTCCACTTT
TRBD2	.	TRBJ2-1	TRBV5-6	CASSKSGGLYNEQFF	TGTGCCAGCAGCAAGAGCGGGGGGCTCTACAATGAGCAGTTCTTC
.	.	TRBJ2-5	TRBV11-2	CASSLAGGQAETQYF	TGTGCCAGCAGCTTAGCGGGGGGCCAGGCAGAGACCCAGTACTTC
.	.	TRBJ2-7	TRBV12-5	CASGLVLTGQGSYEQYF	TGTGCTAGTGGTTTGGTACTTACGGGACAAGGATCCTACGAGCAGTACTTC
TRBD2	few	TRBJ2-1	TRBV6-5	CASKTAGGLGEQFF	TGTGCCAGCAAAACCGCGGGGGGGCTCGGTGAGCAGTTCTTC
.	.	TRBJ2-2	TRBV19	CASSIVGQGGTGELFF	TGTGCCAGTAGTATAGTTGGGCAGGGGGGCACCGGGGAGCTGTTTTTT
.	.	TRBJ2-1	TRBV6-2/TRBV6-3	CASSSSGNEQFF	.
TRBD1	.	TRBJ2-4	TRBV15	CATSPGQGGNIQYF	TGTGCCACCAGCCCAGGACAGGGTGGAAACATTCAGTACTTC
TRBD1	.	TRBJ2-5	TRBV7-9	CASSSRWTGGILETQYF	TGTGCCAGCAGCTCCCGATGGACAGGGGGAATCCTGGAGACCCAGTACTTC
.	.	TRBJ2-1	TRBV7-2	CASSLGPANEQFF	TGTGCCAGCAGCTTGGGCCCGGCCAATGAGCAGTTCTTC
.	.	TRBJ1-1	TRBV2	CASSGDYNTEAFF	TGTGCCAGCAGCGGGGACTACAACACTGAAGCTTTCTTT
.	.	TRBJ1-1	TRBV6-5	CASSYSFSSTEAFF	TGTGCCAGCAGTTACTCCTTCTCGAGCACTGAAGCTTTCTTT
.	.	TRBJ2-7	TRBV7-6	CASSPRRGGTGFNYEQYF	TGTGCCAGCAGCCCAAGAAGGGGGGGGACAGGCTTTAACTACGAGCAGTACTTC
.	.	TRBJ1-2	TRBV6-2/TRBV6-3	CASSYGRGRDYGYTF	TGTGCCAGCAGTTACGGCAGGGGTCGGGACTATGGCTACACCTTC
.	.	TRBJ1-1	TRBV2	CASRRGQGSTEAFF	TGTGCCAGCAGGCGAGGGCAGGGGTCCACTGAAGCTTTCTTT
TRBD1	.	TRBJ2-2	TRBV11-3	CASSSHRGPNPRDTGELFF	TGTGCCAGCAGCAGCCACAGGGGACCCAACCCCCGGGACACCGGGGAGCTGTTTTTT
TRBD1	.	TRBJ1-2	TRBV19	CASYGQGRGYTF	TGTGCCAGTTACGGACAGGGGCGAGGCTACACCTTC
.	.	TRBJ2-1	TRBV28	CASRQGPHNEQFF	TGTGCCAGCAGACAGGGTCCCCACAATGAGCAGTTCTTC
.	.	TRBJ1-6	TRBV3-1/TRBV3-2	CASSQSDRSRYNSPLHF	TGTGCCAGCAGCCAATCGGACAGATCCCGCTATAATTCACCCCTCCACTTT
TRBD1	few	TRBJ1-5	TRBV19	CASRTGTDSNQPQHF	TGTGCCAGTAGGACCGGGACAGATAGCAATCAGCCCCAGCATTTT
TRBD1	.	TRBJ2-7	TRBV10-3	CAISESGTGVEEQYF	TGTGCCATCAGTGAGTCGGGGACAGGGGTGGAGGAGCAGTACTTC
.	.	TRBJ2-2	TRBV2	CASSELRNTGELFF	TGTGCCAGCAGTGAATTGAGGAACACCGGGGAGCTGTTTTTT
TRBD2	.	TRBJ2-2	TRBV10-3	CAISEFGAGGYTGELFF	TGTGCCATCAGTGAGTTTGGAGCGGGGGGTTACACCGGGGAGCTGTTTTTT
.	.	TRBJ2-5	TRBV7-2	CAQPGAGFETQYF	TGTGCACAACCGGGCGCGGGATTTGAGACCCAGTACTTC
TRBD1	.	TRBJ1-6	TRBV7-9	CASSLDQGAGSPLHF	TGTGCCAGCAGCTTAGATCAGGGGGCTGGTTCACCCCTCCACTTT
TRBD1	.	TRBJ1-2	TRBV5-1	CASSLEPGQVAGYTF	TGCGCCAGCAGCTTGGAACCGGGACAGGTTGCTGGCTACACCTTC
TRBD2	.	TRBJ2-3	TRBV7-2	CASSRLSGGFTDTQYF	TGTGCCAGCAGCCGCCTTAGCGGGGGATTCACAGATACGCAGTATTTT
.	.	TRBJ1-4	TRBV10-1	CASSESRGTNEKLFF	TGCGCCAGCAGTGAGTCCAGGGGAACTAATGAAAAACTGTTTTTT
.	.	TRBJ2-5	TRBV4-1	CASSQDAAPRETQYF	TGCGCCAGCAGCCAAGATGCGGCCCCTCGGGAGACCCAGTACTTC
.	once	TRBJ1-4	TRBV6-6	CASSYSPRQINEKLFF	TGTGCCAGCAGTTACTCCCCGAGACAGATTAATGAAAAACTGTTTTTT
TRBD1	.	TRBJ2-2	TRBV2	CASSESKHRGERELFF	TGTGCCAGCAGTGAGTCCAAACACAGGGGGGAAAGGGAGCTGTTTTTT
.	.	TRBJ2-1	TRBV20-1	CSAPTTFEQFF	TGCAGTGCGCCGACAACCTTTGAGCAGTTCTTC
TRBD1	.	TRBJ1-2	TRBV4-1	CASSQVGQGMYGYTF	TGCGCCAGCAGCCAAGTGGGACAGGGAATGTATGGCTACACCTTC
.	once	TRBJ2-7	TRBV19	CASWALFYEQYF	TGTGCCAGTTGGGCACTTTTCTACGAGCAGTACTTC
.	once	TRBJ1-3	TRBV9	CASSAAVIGAGNTIYF	TGTGCCAGCAGCGCGGCCGTCATCGGGGCTGGAAACACCATATATTTT
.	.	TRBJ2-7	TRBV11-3	CASTWYAPSEQYF	TGTGCCAGCACTTGGTACGCTCCTAGCGAGCAGTACTTC
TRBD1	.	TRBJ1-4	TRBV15	CATSRSGQSNEKLFF	TGTGCCACCAGCAGATCGGGACAGAGTAATGAAAAACTGTTTTTT
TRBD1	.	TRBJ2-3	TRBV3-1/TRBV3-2	CASSWRTGSTDTQYF	TGTGCCAGCAGCTGGCGGACAGGTAGCACAGATACGCAGTATTTT